These 9 T cell receptor beta chains originate from one sample sequenced in a study of PD-L1 blockade in urothelial cancer. The time point denotes: pretreatment peripheral blood. Produced via immunoSEQ multiplex PCR; TCRdb's table is partial and in-frame only. This table has tens of thousands of clones, roughly 80% appearing once. The material sequenced was PBMCs, taken around atezolizumab (anti-PD-L1) treatment. The source is a man aged 65 to 79 with urothelial cancer.

The chain joins TRBV29-1 to TRBJ1-5; D remains unclear. This CDR3 contains 13 residues. The V gene's germline CDR1 is SQVTM and CDR2 ANQGSEA. The V and J ends lost 6 bases and 0 bases respectively, with 9 bases between them. CDR3 protein: CSVGGPSNQPQHF. The CDR3 coding sequence is TGCAGCGTAGGAGGACCTAGCAATCAGCCCCAGCATTTT.

As DNA, the CDR3 is TGTGCCAGCAGCGACGGGACTAGCTCCATTGACAATGAGCAGTTCTTC. Its protein is CASSDGTSSIDNEQFF. This chain uses TRBV11-1 with TRBJ2-1, with 9 bases that match TRBD2. The length of the CDR3 is 16 residues. CDR1 is SGHAT and CDR2 is FQDESV in the germline V gene (reference sequence). Trimming removed 5 bases from V and 5 bases from J; junction bases left unmatched: 10.

The chain carries TRBV4-2 and TRBJ2-3; TRBD2 agrees at 7 bases. The V gene's germline CDR1 is LGHNA and CDR2 YNFKEQ. This CDR3 is built from 16 residues. The trim removed 0 bases at V and 0 bases at J, leaving 3 bases unmatched. CDR3 DNA sequence: TGTGCCAGCAGCCAAGAGCGGGGGACCAGCACAGATACGCAGTATTTT. As protein: CASSQERGTSTDTQYF.

The chain uses TRBV21-1 and TRBJ2-1; the table calls TRBD1, which could not be checked here. TRBV21-1 is a recognized pseudogene. This CDR3 comprises 17 residues. DNA of the CDR3: TGTGCCAGCAGCAAAAAGCCCAGGGCGCCGGACTACAATGAGCAGTTCTTC. Protein sequence: CASSKKPRAPDYNEQFF.

The chain combines TRBV30 with TRBJ1-2; D is undetermined. In germline, CDR1 is GTSNPN, CDR2 SVGIG (reference sequence). The ends were cut back, 5 bases at V and 7 bases at J, with 14 bases in the middle. The CDR3 is 12 residues long. The CDR3 sequence: CAWGSSVGGYTF. CDR3 nucleotide sequence: TGTGCCTGGGGATCGAGCGTGGGTGGCTACACCTTC.

The V gene is TRBV10-3, the J gene TRBJ2-7, with TRBD1 matching 10 bases. J gave up 0 bases and V 8 bases, and 4 bases lay outside the gene matches. Germline V gene data show CDR1 as ENHRY and CDR2 as SYGVKD. The CDR3 has 14 amino acids. The CDR3 region has the DNA TGTGCCATCGGGGGGGACAGGGGCTCCTACGAGCAGTACTTC. Its protein is CAIGGDRGSYEQYF.

This chain links TRBV6-5 with TRBJ1-2, with D possibly being TRBD1 (6 bases). The V gene lost 5 bases and the J gene lost 6 bases, with 16 bases spanning the gap. Germline CDR1 reads MNHEY; CDR2 reads SVGAGI. CDR3 length: 14 residues. CDR3 residues: CASSDPGVLDGYTF. Here the CDR3 DNA reads TGTGCCAGCAGTGACCCAGGGGTGTTGGATGGCTACACCTTC.

This rearrangement joins TRBV10-3 to TRBJ1-1; D remains ambiguous. There are 13 residues in the CDR3. V was pared by 6 bases and J by 0 bases, with 8 bases between. Germline CDR1 is ENHRY and CDR2 is SYGVKD. CDR3 sequence: CAIRNDLNTEAFF. In nucleotides, the CDR3 is TGTGCCATCAGGAACGACTTGAACACTGAAGCTTTCTTT.

As concerns this clone: Mismatch with germline at one junction end may stem from a read error. The chain couples TRBV2 to TRBJ2-1; 8 bases match TRBD1. The CDR3 consists of 15 residues. CDR1 SNHLY and CDR2 FYNNEI come from the germline V gene. The CDR3 DNA reads TGTGCCAGCAGAGAAGACAGGGGATACTACAATGAGCAGTTCTTC. Amino acid sequence: CASREDRGYYNEQFF.